What follows are 5 T cell receptor beta chains derived from one specimen sequenced in a study of T cells in narcolepsy. Assay used: immunoSEQ multiplex PCR; TCRdb lists only in-frame clones, some missing. This table holds 32,000 or so clones, roughly 79% found once. The sample consisted of memory (CD45RA-) CD4+ T cells from blood. The receptors originated from a human donor in good health.

This clone has a single count. The rearrangement uses TRBV5-1 and TRBJ2-7, with D unclear. Germline CDR1 SGHRS, CDR2 YFSETQ. V dropped 1 base and J dropped 3 bases, with 8 bases sitting between them. This CDR3 comprises 13 residues. This CDR3 is CASSLSQCYEQYF. In nucleotides, the CDR3 is TGCGCCAGCAGCTTGTCCCAGTGCTACGAGCAGTACTTC. The full variable domain, its missing parts supplied by reference TRBV5-1 and TRBJ2-7, is KAGVTQTPRYLIKTRGQQVTLSCSPISGHRSVSWYQQTPGQGLQFLFEYFSETQRNKGNFPGRFSGRQFSNSRSEMNVSTLELGDSALYLCASSLSQCYEQYFGPGTRLTVT.

This clone was counted only a few times. The gene calls are TRBV6-1 and TRBJ2-7; 7 bases map to TRBD1. V was clipped by 6 bases and J by 7 bases; unmatched bases: 15. Germline CDR1 reads MNHNS; CDR2 reads SASEGT. CDR3 length: 15 residues. CDR3 residues: CASSGRGGAAREQYF. CDR3 nucleotides: TGTGCCAGCAGCGGTCGAGGGGGCGCCGCGAGGGAGCAGTACTTC.

The rearrangement joins TRBV11-2 to TRBJ2-7; perhaps TRBD1 as D (5 bases). CDR1 SGHAT and CDR2 FQNNGV come from the germline V gene. This CDR3 comprises 16 residues. V was cut by 1 base and J by 3 bases, with 16 bases left in between. CDR3 sequence: CASSLGGRSRGYEQYF. In nucleotides, the CDR3 is TGTGCCAGCAGCTTAGGAGGCCGCTCAAGGGGCTACGAGCAGTACTTC.

The chain joins TRBV5-4 to TRBJ1-2, with a tentative D call TRBD1 (5 bases). This CDR3 has 17 amino acids. The V end lost 6 bases, the J end lost 0 bases, and 21 bases lay between the germline ends. Germline CDR1 SGHNT, CDR2 YYREEE (reference sequence). The CDR3 coding sequence is TGTGCCAGCACTCTAACCCCGGGACGGCAAGCTAACTATGGCTACACCTTC. Protein: CASTLTPGRQANYGYTF. The full variable domain, its missing parts supplied by reference TRBV5-4 and TRBJ1-2, is ETGVTQSPTHLIKTRGQQVTLRCSSQSGHNTVSWYQQALGQGPQFIFQYYREEENGRGNFPPRFSGLQFPNYSSELNVNALELDDSALYLCASTLTPGRQANYGYTFGSGTRLTVV.

The chain recombines TRBV11-2 with TRBJ2-5, with a weak D call TRBD1 (5 bases). CDR3 length: 14 residues. V was trimmed by 1 base and J by 3 bases, leaving 9 bases between them. Germline V gives CDR1 SGHAT, CDR2 FQNNGV. CDR3: CASSLGRVKETQYF. DNA for the CDR3: TGTGCCAGCAGCTTAGGCAGGGTTAAAGAGACCCAGTACTTC.